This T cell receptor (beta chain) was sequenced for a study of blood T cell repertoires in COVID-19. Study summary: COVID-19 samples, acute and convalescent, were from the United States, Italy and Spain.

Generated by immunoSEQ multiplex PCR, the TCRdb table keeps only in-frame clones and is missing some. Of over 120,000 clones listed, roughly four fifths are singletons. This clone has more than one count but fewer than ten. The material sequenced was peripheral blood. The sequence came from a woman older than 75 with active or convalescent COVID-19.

CDR3 amino acids: CASSTGQASDTQYF. In DNA, the CDR3 is TGTGCCAGTAGTACCGGACAGGCCTCAGATACGCAGTATTTT. The V and J genes are TRBV19 and TRBJ2-3, with 7 bases identical to TRBD1. The V gene end was trimmed by 4 bases and the J gene end by 4 bases; junction bases not matched to a gene: 5. CDR3 length: 14 residues. Looked up from germline, CDR1 is LNHDA and CDR2 is SQIVND (reference sequence).